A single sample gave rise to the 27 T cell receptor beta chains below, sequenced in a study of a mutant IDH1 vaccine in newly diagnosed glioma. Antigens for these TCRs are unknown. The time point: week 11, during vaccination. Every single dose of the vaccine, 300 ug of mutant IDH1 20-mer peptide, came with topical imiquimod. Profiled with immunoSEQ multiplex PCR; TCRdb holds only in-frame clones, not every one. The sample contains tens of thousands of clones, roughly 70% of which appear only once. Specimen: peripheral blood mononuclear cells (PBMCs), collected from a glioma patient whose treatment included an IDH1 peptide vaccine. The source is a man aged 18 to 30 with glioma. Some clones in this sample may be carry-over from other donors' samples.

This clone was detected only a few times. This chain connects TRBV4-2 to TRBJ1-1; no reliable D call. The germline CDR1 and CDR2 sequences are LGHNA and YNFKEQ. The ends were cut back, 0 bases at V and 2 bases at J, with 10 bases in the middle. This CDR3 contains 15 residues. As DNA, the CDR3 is TGTGCCAGCAGCCAAGAATCCGGTTCCAACACTGAAGCTTTCTTT. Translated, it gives CASSQESGSNTEAFF.

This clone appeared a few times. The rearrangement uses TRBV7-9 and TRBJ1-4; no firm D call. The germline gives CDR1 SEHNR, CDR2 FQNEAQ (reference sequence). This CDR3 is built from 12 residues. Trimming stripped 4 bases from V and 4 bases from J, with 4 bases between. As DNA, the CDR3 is TGTGCCAGCAGCTGGGTTAATGAAAAACTGTTTTTT. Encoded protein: CASSWVNEKLFF.

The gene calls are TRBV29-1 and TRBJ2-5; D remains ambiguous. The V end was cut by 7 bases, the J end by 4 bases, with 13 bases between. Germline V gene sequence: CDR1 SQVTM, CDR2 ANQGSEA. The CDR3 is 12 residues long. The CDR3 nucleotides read TGCAGCGGGTACACCCTTGGAGAGACCCAGTACTTC. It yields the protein CSGYTLGETQYF.

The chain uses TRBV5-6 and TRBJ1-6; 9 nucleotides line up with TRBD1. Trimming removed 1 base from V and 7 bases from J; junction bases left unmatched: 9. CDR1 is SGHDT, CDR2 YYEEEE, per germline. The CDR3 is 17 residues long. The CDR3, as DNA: TGTGCCAGCAGCTTGACTACAGGGGGCGCCGGGAATTCACCCCTCCACTTT. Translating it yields CASSLTTGGAGNSPLHF.

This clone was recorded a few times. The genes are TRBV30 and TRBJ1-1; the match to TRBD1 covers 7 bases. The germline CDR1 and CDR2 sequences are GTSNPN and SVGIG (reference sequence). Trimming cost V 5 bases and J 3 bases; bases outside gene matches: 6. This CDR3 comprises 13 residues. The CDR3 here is CAWGGQSDTEAFF. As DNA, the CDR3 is TGTGCCTGGGGGGGACAGTCGGACACTGAAGCTTTCTTT.

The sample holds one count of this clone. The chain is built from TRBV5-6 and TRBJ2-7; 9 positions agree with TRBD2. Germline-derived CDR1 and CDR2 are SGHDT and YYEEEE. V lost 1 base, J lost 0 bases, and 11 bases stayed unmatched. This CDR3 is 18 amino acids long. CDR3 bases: TGTGCCAGCAGCTTGCCCAGCGGGGGGCCATCCAGCTCCTACGAGCAGTACTTC. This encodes CASSLPSGGPSSSYEQYF. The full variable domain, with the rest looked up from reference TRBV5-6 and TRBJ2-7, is DAGVTQSPTHLIKTRGQQVTLRCSPKSGHDTVSWYQQALGQGPQFIFQYYEEEERQRGNFPDRFSGHQFPNYSSELNVNALLLGDSALYLCASSLPSGGPSSSYEQYFGPGTRLTVT.

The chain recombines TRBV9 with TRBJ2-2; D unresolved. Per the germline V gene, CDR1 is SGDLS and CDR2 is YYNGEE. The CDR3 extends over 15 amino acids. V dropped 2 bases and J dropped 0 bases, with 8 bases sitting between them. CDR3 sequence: CASSVIGANTGELFF. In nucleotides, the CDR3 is TGTGCCAGCAGCGTTATAGGAGCGAACACCGGGGAGCTGTTTTTT. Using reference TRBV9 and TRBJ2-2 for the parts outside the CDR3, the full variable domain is DSGVTQTPKHLITATGQRVTLRCSPRSGDLSVYWYQQSLDQGLQFLIQYYNGEERAKGNILERFSAQQFPDLHSELNLSSLELGDSALYFCASSVIGANTGELFFGEGSRLTVL.

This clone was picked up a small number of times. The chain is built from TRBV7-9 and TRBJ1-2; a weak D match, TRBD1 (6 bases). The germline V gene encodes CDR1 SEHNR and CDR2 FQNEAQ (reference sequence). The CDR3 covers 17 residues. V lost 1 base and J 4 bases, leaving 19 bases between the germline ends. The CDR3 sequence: CASSLERSGGAGYGYTF. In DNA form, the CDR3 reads TGTGCCAGCAGCTTAGAAAGATCGGGGGGCGCGGGCTATGGCTACACCTTC. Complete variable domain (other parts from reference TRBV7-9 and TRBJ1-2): DTGVSQNPRHKITKRGQNVTFRCDPISEHNRLYWYRQTLGQGPEFLTYFQNEAQLEKSRLLSDRFSAERPKGSFSTLEIQRTEQGDSAMYLCASSLERSGGAGYGYTFGSGTRLTVV.

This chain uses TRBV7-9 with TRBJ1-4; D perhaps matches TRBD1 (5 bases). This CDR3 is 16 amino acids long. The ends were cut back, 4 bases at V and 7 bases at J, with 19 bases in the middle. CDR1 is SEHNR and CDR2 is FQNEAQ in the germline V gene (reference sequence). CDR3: CASSSGHEVAGEKLFF. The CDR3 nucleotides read TGTGCCAGCAGCTCCGGACACGAGGTGGCTGGTGAAAAACTGTTTTTT. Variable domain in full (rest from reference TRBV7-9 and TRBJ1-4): DTGVSQNPRHKITKRGQNVTFRCDPISEHNRLYWYRQTLGQGPEFLTYFQNEAQLEKSRLLSDRFSAERPKGSFSTLEIQRTEQGDSAMYLCASSSGHEVAGEKLFFGSGTQLSVL.

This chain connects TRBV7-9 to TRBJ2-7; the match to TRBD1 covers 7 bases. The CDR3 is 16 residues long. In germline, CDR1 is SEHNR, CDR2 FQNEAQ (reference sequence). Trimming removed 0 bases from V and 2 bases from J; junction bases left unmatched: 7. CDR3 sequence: CASSLAQGGLTYEQYF. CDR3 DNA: TGTGCCAGCAGCTTAGCGCAAGGGGGCCTAACCTACGAGCAGTACTTC.

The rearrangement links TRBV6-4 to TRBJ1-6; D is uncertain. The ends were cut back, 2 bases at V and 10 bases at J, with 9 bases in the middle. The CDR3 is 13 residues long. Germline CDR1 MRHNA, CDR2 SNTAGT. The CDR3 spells CASSDRVGSPLHF. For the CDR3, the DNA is TGTGCCAGCAGTGACAGGGTAGGATCACCCCTCCACTTT.

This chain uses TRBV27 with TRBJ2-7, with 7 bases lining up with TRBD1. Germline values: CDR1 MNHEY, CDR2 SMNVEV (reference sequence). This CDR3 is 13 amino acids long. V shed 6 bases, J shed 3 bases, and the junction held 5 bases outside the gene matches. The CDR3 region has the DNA TGTGCCAGCAGCCGAACAGGGGACTACGAGCAGTACTTC. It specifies CASSRTGDYEQYF.

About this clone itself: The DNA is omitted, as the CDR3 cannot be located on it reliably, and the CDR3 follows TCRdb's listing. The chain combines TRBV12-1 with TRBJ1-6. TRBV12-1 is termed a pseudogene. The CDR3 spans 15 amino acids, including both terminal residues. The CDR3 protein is CASSFPWGFGSPLHF.

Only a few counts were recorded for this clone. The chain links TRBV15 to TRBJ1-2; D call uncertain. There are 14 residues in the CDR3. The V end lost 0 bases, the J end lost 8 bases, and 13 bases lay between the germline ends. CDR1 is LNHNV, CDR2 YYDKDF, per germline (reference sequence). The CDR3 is CATSRDDSGFGYTF. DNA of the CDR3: TGTGCCACCAGCAGAGATGATTCCGGGTTCGGCTACACCTTC.

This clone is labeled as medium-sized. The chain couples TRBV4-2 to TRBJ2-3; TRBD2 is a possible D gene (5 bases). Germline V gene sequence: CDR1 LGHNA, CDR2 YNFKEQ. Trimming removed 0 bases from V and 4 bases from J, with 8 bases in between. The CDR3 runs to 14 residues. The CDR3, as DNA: TGTGCCAGCAGCCAAGATTCGGGATCAGATACGCAGTATTTT. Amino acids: CASSQDSGSDTQYF.

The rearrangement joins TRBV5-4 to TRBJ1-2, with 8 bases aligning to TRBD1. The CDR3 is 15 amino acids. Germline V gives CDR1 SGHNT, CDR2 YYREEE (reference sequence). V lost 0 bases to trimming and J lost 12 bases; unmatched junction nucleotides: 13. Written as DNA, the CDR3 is TGTGCCAGCAGCTTGGGGACAGGGAGTTGGGGTGGGAACACCTTC. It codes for CASSLGTGSWGGNTF.

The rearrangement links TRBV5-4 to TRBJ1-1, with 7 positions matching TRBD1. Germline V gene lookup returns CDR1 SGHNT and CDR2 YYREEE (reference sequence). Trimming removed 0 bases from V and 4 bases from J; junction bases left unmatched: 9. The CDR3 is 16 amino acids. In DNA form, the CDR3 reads TGTGCCAGCAGCTTGGGGCCGACAGGGATCCTCACTGAAGCTTTCTTT. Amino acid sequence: CASSLGPTGILTEAFF. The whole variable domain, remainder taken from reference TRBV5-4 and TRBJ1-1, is ETGVTQSPTHLIKTRGQQVTLRCSSQSGHNTVSWYQQALGQGPQFIFQYYREEENGRGNFPPRFSGLQFPNYSSELNVNALELDDSALYLCASSLGPTGILTEAFFGQGTRLTVV.

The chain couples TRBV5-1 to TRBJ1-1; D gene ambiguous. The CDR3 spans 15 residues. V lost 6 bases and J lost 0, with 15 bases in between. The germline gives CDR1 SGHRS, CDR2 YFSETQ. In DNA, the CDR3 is TGCGCCAGCAAGGAGGTCGGAAGCATGAACACTGAAGCTTTCTTT. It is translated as CASKEVGSMNTEAFF.

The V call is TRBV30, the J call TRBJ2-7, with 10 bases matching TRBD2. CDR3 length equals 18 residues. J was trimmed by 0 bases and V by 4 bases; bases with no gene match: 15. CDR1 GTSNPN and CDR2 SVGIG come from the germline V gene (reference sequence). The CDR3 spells CAWTTPGTSAFSSYEQYF. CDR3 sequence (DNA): TGTGCCTGGACCACCCCCGGGACTAGCGCTTTTAGCTCCTACGAGCAGTACTTC. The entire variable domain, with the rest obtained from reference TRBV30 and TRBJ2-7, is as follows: SQTIHQWPATLVQPVGSPLSLECTVEGTSNPNLYWYRQAAGRGLQLLFYSVGIGQISSEVPQNLSASRPQDRQFILSSKKLLLSDSGFYLCAWTTPGTSAFSSYEQYFGPGTRLTVT.

The CDR3 reads CASSQVVGAGGEKLFF. The CDR3 DNA follows: TGCGCCAGCAGCCAAGTAGTCGGGGCCGGGGGTGAAAAACTGTTTTTT. The V gene is TRBV4-1, the J gene TRBJ1-4, with D perhaps matching TRBD1 (5 bases). From germline, CDR1 is MGHRA and CDR2 YSYEKL. The CDR3 consists of 16 residues. V lost 1 base to trimming and J lost 7 bases, with 16 bases between them.

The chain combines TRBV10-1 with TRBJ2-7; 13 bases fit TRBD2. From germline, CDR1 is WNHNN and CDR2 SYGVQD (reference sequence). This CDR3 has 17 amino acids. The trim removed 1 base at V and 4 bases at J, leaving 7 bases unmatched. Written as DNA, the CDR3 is TGCGCCAGCAGTGAGTTGAGGACTAGCGGGAGTAGGTACGAGCAGTACTTC. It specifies CASSELRTSGSRYEQYF.

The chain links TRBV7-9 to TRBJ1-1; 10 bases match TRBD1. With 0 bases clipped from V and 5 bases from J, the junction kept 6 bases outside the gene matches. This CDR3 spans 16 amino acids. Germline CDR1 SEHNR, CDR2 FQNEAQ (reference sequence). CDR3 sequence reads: CASSLAWDRGITEAFF. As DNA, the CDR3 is TGTGCCAGCAGCTTAGCGTGGGACAGGGGAATAACTGAAGCTTTCTTT.

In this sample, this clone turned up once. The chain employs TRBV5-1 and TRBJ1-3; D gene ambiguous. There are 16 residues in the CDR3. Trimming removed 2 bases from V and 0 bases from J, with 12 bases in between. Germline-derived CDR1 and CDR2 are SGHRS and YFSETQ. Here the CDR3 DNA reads TGCGCCAGCAGCTTCCAAGGGATTAGCTCTGGAAACACCATATATTTT. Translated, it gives CASSFQGISSGNTIYF.

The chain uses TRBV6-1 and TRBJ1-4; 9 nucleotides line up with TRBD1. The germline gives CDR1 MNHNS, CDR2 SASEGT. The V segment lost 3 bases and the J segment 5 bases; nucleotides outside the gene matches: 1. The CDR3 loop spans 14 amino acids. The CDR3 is CASSEGQGNEKLFF. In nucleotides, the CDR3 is TGTGCCAGCAGTGAGGGACAGGGAAATGAAAAACTGTTTTTT.

CDR3 coding DNA: TGTGCCAGCAGCTCAGGACTAGCTACCTACGAGCAGTACTTC. The encoded protein is CASSSGLATYEQYF. This chain links TRBV7-2 with TRBJ2-7; 8 bases match TRBD2. This CDR3 is built from 14 residues. Germline CDR1 and CDR2: SGHTA and FQGNSA. V shed 4 bases, J shed 2 bases, and the junction held 4 bases outside the gene matches.

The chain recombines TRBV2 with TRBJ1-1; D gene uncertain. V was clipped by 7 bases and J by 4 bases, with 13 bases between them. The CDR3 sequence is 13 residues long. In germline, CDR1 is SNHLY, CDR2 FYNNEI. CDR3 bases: TGTGCCAGCAAAGGGCGGGCAGGCACTGAAGCTTTCTTT. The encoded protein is CASKGRAGTEAFF.

The CDR3 loop reads CAWSVRTSGVNTGELFF. DNA of the CDR3: TGTGCCTGGAGTGTCCGGACTAGCGGGGTTAACACCGGGGAGCTGTTTTTT. The chain links TRBV30 to TRBJ2-2; TRBD2 aligns across 12 bases. V shed 0 bases and J 2 bases; nucleotides not matched to a gene: 4. The CDR3 is 17 residues long. In germline, CDR1 is GTSNPN, CDR2 SVGIG (reference sequence).